A selection of T cell receptor beta chains follows, all from one sample in a study of blood T cell repertoires in COVID-19. Libraries were prepared by immunoSEQ multiplex PCR; TCRdb keeps only in-frame clonotypes and omits some of them. The table records some 250,000 clones, 75% to 90% of them present only once. Source material: peripheral blood. The receptor source for this set is a man between 25 and 39 years old with active or convalescent COVID-19. Each CDR3 is given with its conserved first and last residue. The D gene is left open where the match is weak. Size tells how often a clone was seen (once, few, many) or the class of an expanded clone, and some rows leave it out.

CASSYSAGFSGHTF	TGTGCCAGCAGTTACTCGGCGGGGTTTTCTGGCCACACCTTC	TRBV6-5	TRBJ1-2	-	-
CASSLVAGGGYTF	TGTGCCAGCAGCTTAGTGGCGGGCGGTGGCTACACCTTC	TRBV7-2	TRBJ1-2	-	-
CAWSVGRGGGYTF	TGTGCCTGGAGTGTAGGTAGGGGCGGTGGCTACACCTTC	TRBV30	TRBJ1-2	-	-
CASSLGQGINQPQHF	TGTGCCAGCAGCTTAGGCCAGGGGATCAATCAGCCCCAGCATTTT	TRBV7-9	TRBJ1-5	-	-
CASSLNQGAQTDTQYF	TGTGCCAGCAGCTTAAATCAGGGGGCACAGACAGATACGCAGTATTTT	TRBV7-9	TRBJ2-3	-	TRBD1
CASSVASGGQETQYF	TGTGCCAGCAGCGTAGCGAGCGGGGGGCAAGAGACCCAGTACTTC	TRBV9	TRBJ2-5	-	TRBD2
CASRPLADPYEQYF	TGTGCCAGCAGGCCACTAGCGGACCCCTACGAGCAGTACTTC	TRBV13	TRBJ2-7	-	TRBD2
CASALQGLISNTEAFF	TGCGCCAGCGCCCTACAGGGATTAATCTCTAACACTGAAGCTTTCTTT	TRBV5-1	TRBJ1-1	once	-
CASSAGSSGGSGTQYF	TGTGCCAGCAGCGCCGGTTCTAGCGGGGGGTCCGGGACCCAGTACTTC	TRBV3-1/TRBV3-2	TRBJ2-5	-	TRBD2
CAWTRHGGAYNEQFF	TGTGCCTGGACCAGACACGGGGGGGCCTACAATGAGCAGTTCTTC	TRBV30	TRBJ2-1	-	TRBD2
CASSEETSGADEQYF	TGTGCCAGCAGTGAGGAGACTAGCGGGGCTGACGAGCAGTACTTC	TRBV6-2/TRBV6-3	TRBJ2-7	-	TRBD2
CASSRERNTEAFF	TGTGCCAGCAGCCGAGAGAGGAATACTGAAGCTTTCTTT	TRBV7-3	TRBJ1-1	-	-
CASRADRGRGYTF	TGTGCCAGCAGGGCCGACAGGGGGCGAGGCTACACCTTC	TRBV6-5	TRBJ1-2	-	TRBD1
CASTRQGDGELFF	TGTGCCAGTACCCGACAGGGAGACGGGGAGCTGTTTTTT	TRBV19	TRBJ2-2	-	TRBD1
CASSPASNEQFF	TGTGCCAGCAGCCCCGCCAGCAATGAGCAGTTCTTC	TRBV3-1/TRBV3-2	TRBJ2-1	-	-
CASSEGSLQPQHF	TGTGCCAGCAGTGAGGGCAGTCTGCAGCCCCAGCATTTT	TRBV2	TRBJ1-5	-	-
CASSPQGNEQFF	TGTGCCAGCTCACCGCAGGGCAATGAGCAGTTCTTC	TRBV18	TRBJ2-1	-	-
CASLRQGSSGNTIYF	TGTGCCAGCCTTCGACAGGGTAGCTCTGGAAACACCATATATTTT	TRBV6-6	TRBJ1-3	-	TRBD1
CASSPNPGQGSGFF	TGTGCCAGCAGTCCGAATCCGGGACAGGGGTCTGGTTTCTTT	TRBV11-2	TRBJ1-1	-	TRBD1
CASTSKTRSGSNEQFF	TGTGCCAGCACTTCGAAGACTAGGTCTGGAAGCAATGAGCAGTTCTTC	TRBV6-6	TRBJ2-1	-	-
CASSQARRGGRSSSSYNEQFF	TGTGCCAGCAGCCAAGCCCGGCGGGGGGGCCGGTCCTCGAGCTCCTACAATGAGCAGTTCTTC	TRBV3-1/TRBV3-2	TRBJ2-1	-	TRBD2
CASSFDRGYEQYF	TGTGCCAGCAGCTTCGACAGGGGTTACGAGCAGTACTTC	TRBV28	TRBJ2-7	few	TRBD1
CASSRDGEGGYTF	TGTGCCAGCAGCCGGGATGGGGAAGGCGGCTACACCTTC	TRBV6-5	TRBJ1-2	-	-
CASSWGDSRLNTEAFF	TGCGCCAGCAGCTGGGGGGACAGCAGACTGAACACTGAAGCTTTCTTT	TRBV5-1	TRBJ1-1	-	TRBD1
CASRVEEYTEAFF	TGTGCCAGCAGAGTAGAGGAGTACACTGAAGCTTTCTTT	TRBV6-6	TRBJ1-1	-	-
CASKWNAGAAYEQYF	TGTGCCAGCAAGTGGAACGCGGGGGCCGCCTACGAGCAGTACTTC	TRBV2	TRBJ2-7	-	-
CASSPPPNTEAFF	TGTGCCAGCAGTCCCCCTCCCAACACTGAAGCTTTCTTT	TRBV12-3/TRBV12-4	TRBJ1-1	-	-
CASSSGGRGETQYF	TGTGCCAGCAGCTCCGGGGGGCGGGGAGAGACCCAGTACTTC	TRBV11-1	TRBJ2-5	once	-
CASSTTGAETQYF	TGTGCCAGCAGCACGACAGGGGCCGAGACCCAGTACTTC	TRBV21-1	TRBJ2-5	-	-
CASSLTIESSYNEQFF	TGTGCCAGCAGCTTGACTATTGAGAGCTCCTACAATGAGCAGTTCTTC	TRBV5-6	TRBJ2-1	-	-
CASSLAAGVGNEQFF	TGCGCCAGCAGCTTGGCAGCAGGGGTGGGCAATGAGCAGTTCTTC	TRBV5-1	TRBJ2-1	-	-
CASSYRVGEKLFF	TGTGCCAGCAGTTACCGGGTCGGTGAAAAACTGTTTTTT	TRBV6-5	TRBJ1-4	-	-
CASSPVQGWVYEQYF	TGTGCCAGCAGCCCCGTCCAGGGGTGGGTCTACGAGCAGTACTTC	TRBV6-5	TRBJ2-7	few	-
CASSPGGPYNEQFF	TGTGCCAGCAGCCCGGGGGGGCCCTACAATGAGCAGTTCTTC	TRBV27	TRBJ2-1	-	TRBD2
CASSPRSSRTGDPSEQFF	TGTGCCAGCTCACCACGTTCTTCCAGGACAGGGGATCCGAGTGAGCAGTTCTTC	TRBV18	TRBJ2-1	-	TRBD1
CASGGNYEQFF	TGTGCCAGCGGGGGGAATTATGAGCAGTTCTTC	TRBV6-1	TRBJ2-1	-	-
CASSFVTEAFF	TGTGCCAGCAGTTTCGTGACTGAAGCTTTCTTT	TRBV28	TRBJ1-1	-	-
CAISEQANSPLHF	TGTGCCATCAGTGAACAGGCCAATTCACCCCTCCACTTT	TRBV10-3	TRBJ1-6	-	-
CASSFGGFFAGELFF	TGTGCCAGCAGTTTCGGGGGGTTCTTCGCCGGGGAGCTGTTTTTT	TRBV27	TRBJ2-2	-	TRBD2
CSVDTGVQPQHF	TGCAGCGTCGACACAGGGGTGCAGCCCCAGCATTTT	TRBV29-1	TRBJ1-5	-	TRBD1
CASSQEFQGRHNPAFF	TGTGCCAGCAGCCAAGAATTCCAGGGCAGACACAACCCGGCTTTCTTT	TRBV3-1/TRBV3-2	TRBJ1-1	-	-
CASSLRDSEVSPLHF	TGTGCCAGCAGCCTCCGGGACAGTGAGGTTTCACCCCTCCACTTT	TRBV3-1/TRBV3-2	TRBJ1-6	-	TRBD1
CASSSGAGRETQYF	TGTGCCAGTAGCTCAGGAGCAGGGAGGGAGACCCAGTACTTC	TRBV19	TRBJ2-5	-	-
CASSPGGGAEAFF	TGTGCCAGCAGCCCGGGCGGGGGGGCTGAAGCTTTCTTT	TRBV7-3	TRBJ1-1	-	-
CASSQQTDNYGYTF	TGCGCCAGCAGCCAGCAGACAGATAACTATGGCTACACCTTC	TRBV4-1	TRBJ1-2	-	-
CASSLGASSSYNSPLHF	TGTGCCAGCAGCTTAGGAGCATCAAGCTCCTATAATTCACCCCTCCACTTT	TRBV13	TRBJ1-6	-	-
CASSPPGTENYGYTF	TGTGCCAGCAGCCCACCAGGGACAGAGAACTATGGCTACACCTTC	TRBV3-1/TRBV3-2	TRBJ1-2	-	TRBD1
CATSRGQGTGTEKLFF	TGTGCCACCAGCAGAGGGCAAGGGACAGGGACCGAAAAACTGTTTTTT	TRBV15	TRBJ1-4	-	TRBD1
CASSYRRGKDYGYTF	TGTGCCAGCAGTTACAGGCGGGGTAAGGACTATGGCTACACCTTC	TRBV6-5	TRBJ1-2	-	-
CASSYTQADTQYF	TGTGCCAGCAGCTACACACAGGCAGATACGCAGTATTTT	TRBV6-5	TRBJ2-3	-	-
CASSLGQGRGDTQYF	TGTGCCAGCAGCTTAGGGCAGGGGAGGGGAGATACGCAGTATTTT	TRBV7-2	TRBJ2-3	-	-
CASSQDRVGTEAFF	TGTGCCAGCTCACAGGACAGGGTTGGCACTGAAGCTTTCTTT	TRBV18	TRBJ1-1	-	TRBD1
CASSPPQANEKLFF	TGTGCCAGCAGCCCCCCGCAGGCAAATGAAAAACTGTTTTTT	TRBV5-8	TRBJ1-4	-	-
CASSLAASGGGSTDTQYF	TGTGCCAGCAGCTTAGCCGCTAGCGGGGGGGGTAGCACAGATACGCAGTATTTT	TRBV7-2	TRBJ2-3	few	TRBD2
CAWSAGQLAIGYTF	TGTGCCTGGAGTGCGGGACAGCTCGCTATAGGCTACACCTTC	TRBV30	TRBJ1-2	-	TRBD1
CASSIDYRQPQHF	TGTGCCAGTAGTATAGATTATCGTCAGCCCCAGCATTTT	TRBV19	TRBJ1-5	-	-